The 12 T cell receptor beta chains below all came from one sample that was sequenced in a study of OX40 agonist ivuxolimab in advanced cancers. Measured with immunoSEQ multiplex PCR; TCRdb has only the in-frame clones, and not every one. The sample yields about 94,000 clones, roughly 94% seen once. Source: CD4+ or CD8+ T cells sorted from blood, taken in a trial of the OX40 agonist ivuxolimab. The receptors derive from an adult with an advanced solid tumor such as melanoma, head and neck, liver or kidney cancer.

The rearrangement uses TRBV5-4 and TRBJ2-2; no clear D. Germline V CDR1 and CDR2: SGHNT, YYREEE (reference sequence). V lost 3 bases and J lost 0, with 12 bases in between. The CDR3 covers 16 residues. The CDR3 protein is CASSSASGTNTGELFF. As DNA, the CDR3 is TGTGCCAGCAGCTCCGCGAGTGGCACGAACACCGGGGAGCTGTTTTTT.

V is TRBV5-4 and J is TRBJ1-5, with D possibly TRBD1 on 5 matching bases. Germline values: CDR1 SGHNT, CDR2 YYREEE (reference sequence). Trimming left V 4 bases short and J 2 bases short, with 22 bases between. CDR3 length: 18 residues. DNA for the CDR3: TGTGCCAGCAGCCTCCGGGACGGCATACCCCGGGGCAATCAGCCCCAGCATTTT. Its protein is CASSLRDGIPRGNQPQHF.

The genes are TRBV20-1 and TRBJ1-2; the D is unclear. The length of the CDR3 is 11 residues. Germline CDR1 DFQATT, CDR2 SNEGSKA (reference sequence). The V and J ends lost 3 bases and 8 bases respectively, with 10 bases between them. Here the CDR3 reads CSARPRRGYTF. CDR3 DNA: TGCAGTGCTAGGCCCCGAAGGGGCTACACCTTC.

This clone was counted a single time. An end of the junction differs from the germline gene, which may be a read error. V usage is TRBV11-2 and J usage is TRBJ2-3, with D tentatively TRBD1 (6 bases). CDR1 and CDR2 (germline): SGHAT, FQNNGV. The CDR3 sequence is 13 residues long. The CDR3 reads CAGSTGSTDTQYF. The DNA for the CDR3 is TGTGCCGGCAGCACAGGGAGCACAGATACGCAGTATTTT.

CDR3 region: CASSFHSGQGGGAFF. CDR3 DNA sequence: TGTGCCAGCAGTTTCCACTCGGGACAGGGTGGAGGAGCTTTCTTT. V gene TRBV27 combines with J gene TRBJ1-1; TRBD1 aligns across 9 bases. The CDR3 contains 15 residues. Trimming took 3 bases from V and 10 from J; bases not matched to a gene: 12. Germline lookup yields CDR1 MNHEY and CDR2 SMNVEV (reference sequence).

The rearrangement joins TRBV30 to TRBJ1-2; 8 bases agree with TRBD1. Germline CDR1 reads GTSNPN; CDR2 reads SVGIG (reference sequence). The J segment lost 5 bases and the V segment lost 2 bases, leaving 4 bases of the junction unmatched. The length of the CDR3 is 13 residues. DNA for the CDR3: TGTGCCTGGAGTCGCCGACAGGGGTATGGCTACACCTTC. Translating gives CAWSRRQGYGYTF. Looking up the rest from reference TRBV30 and TRBJ1-2 gives the full variable domain: SQTIHQWPATLVQPVGSPLSLECTVEGTSNPNLYWYRQAAGRGLQLLFYSVGIGQISSEVPQNLSASRPQDRQFILSSKKLLLSDSGFYLCAWSRRQGYGYTFGSGTRLTVV.

This chain joins TRBV10-3 and TRBJ1-2; 9 nucleotides align to TRBD1. The germline V gene has CDR1 ENHRY and CDR2 SYGVKD. The CDR3 is made up of 12 amino acids. V was clipped by 7 bases and J by 5 bases; unmatched bases: 2. The CDR3 nucleotides read TGTGCCATCAATGACAGGGGGTATGGCTACACCTTC. This translates into CAINDRGYGYTF.

The chain combines TRBV28 with TRBJ1-3; D not certain. The CDR3 extends over 11 amino acids. Germline CDR1 and CDR2: MDHEN and SYDVKM. V gave up 6 bases and J gave up 4 bases, with 4 bases separating them. This CDR3 reads CASSSGNTIYF. The CDR3 coding sequence is TGTGCCAGCAGCTCCGGAAACACCATATATTTT.

V gene TRBV5-4 combines with J gene TRBJ1-3; 9 bases match TRBD1. The germline V gene encodes CDR1 SGHNT and CDR2 YYREEE (reference sequence). There are 15 residues in the CDR3. With V trimmed by 4 bases and J by 5 bases, 7 bases remained unmatched. The CDR3 is CASSLPGQGRNTIYF. CDR3 DNA sequence: TGTGCCAGCAGCCTCCCCGGACAGGGGAGAAACACCATATATTTT. The full variable domain, rest sourced from reference TRBV5-4 and TRBJ1-3, is ETGVTQSPTHLIKTRGQQVTLRCSSQSGHNTVSWYQQALGQGPQFIFQYYREEENGRGNFPPRFSGLQFPNYSSELNVNALELDDSALYLCASSLPGQGRNTIYFGEGSWLTVV.

The gene calls are TRBV5-4 and TRBJ1-6; the D is unclear. V lost 4 bases and J lost 8, with 16 bases in between. Germline V lookup: CDR1 SGHNT, CDR2 YYREEE (reference sequence). CDR3 length: 15 amino acids. In nucleotides, the CDR3 is TGTGCCAGCAGCCCAAGACAAACCGGGGATTCACCCCTCCACTTT. This gives the protein CASSPRQTGDSPLHF.

The sample holds one count of this clone. The genes are TRBV18 and TRBJ1-1; 9 bases align to TRBD1. The V gene's germline CDR1 is KGHSH and CDR2 LQKENI. V lost 3 bases, J lost 10 bases, and 9 bases stayed unmatched. The CDR3 runs 14 residues. The CDR3: CASSPLLTDRGAFF. Here the CDR3 DNA reads TGTGCCAGCTCACCGTTGCTAACGGACAGGGGAGCTTTCTTT.

This sequence joins TRBV9 and TRBJ2-7, with D unresolved. This CDR3 has 15 residues. V was pared by 0 bases and J by 6 bases, with 16 bases between. Germline V gives CDR1 SGDLS, CDR2 YYNGEE. The CDR3 region is CASSVVLGPLGEQYF. For the CDR3, the DNA is TGTGCCAGCAGCGTAGTATTGGGTCCTTTGGGCGAGCAGTACTTC.